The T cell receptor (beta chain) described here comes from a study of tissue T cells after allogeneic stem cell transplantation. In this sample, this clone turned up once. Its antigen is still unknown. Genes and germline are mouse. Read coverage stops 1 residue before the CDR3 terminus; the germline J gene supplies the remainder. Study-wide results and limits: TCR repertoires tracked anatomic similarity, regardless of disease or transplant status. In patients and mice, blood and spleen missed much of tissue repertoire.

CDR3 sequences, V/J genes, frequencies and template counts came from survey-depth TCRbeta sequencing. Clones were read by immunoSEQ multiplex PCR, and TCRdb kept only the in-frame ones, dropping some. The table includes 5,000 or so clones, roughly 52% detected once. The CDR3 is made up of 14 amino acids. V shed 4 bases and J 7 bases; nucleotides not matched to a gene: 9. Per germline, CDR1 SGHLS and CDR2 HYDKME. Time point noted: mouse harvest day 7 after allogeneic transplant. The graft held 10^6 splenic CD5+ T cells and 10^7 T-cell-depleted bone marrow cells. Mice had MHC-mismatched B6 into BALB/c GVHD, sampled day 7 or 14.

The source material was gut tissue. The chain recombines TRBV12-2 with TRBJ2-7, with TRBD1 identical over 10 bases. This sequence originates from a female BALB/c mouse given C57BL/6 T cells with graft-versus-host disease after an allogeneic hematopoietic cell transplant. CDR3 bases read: TGTGCCAGCTCCCTGACAGGGGGCGCGAGAGAACAGTAC. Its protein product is CASSLTGGAREQY. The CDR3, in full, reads CASSLTGGAREQYF.